Here is one TCR beta chain with its context. This sample was included in a study of beta chain features in type 1 diabetes. Germline lookup yields CDR1 SGHRS and CDR2 YFSETQ. The V end was cut by 4 bases, the J end by 3 bases, with 14 bases between. CDR3 length: 14 amino acids. Expressed TCRB transcripts were sequenced because the isolated RNA had all been reverse transcribed beforehand. The method was immunoSEQ multiplex PCR; TCRdb's version includes in-frame clones alone and lacks a portion of them. The data hold 35,000 or so clones, with around 60% observed a single time. The chain joins TRBV5-1 to TRBJ2-7, with a weak D call TRBD2 (5 bases). The TCR was taken from a woman aged 25 to 39 in good health. Sequences were obtained from Tregs from blood. The CDR3 bases are TGCGCCAGCAGCCCGACGACTACGAACTACGAGCAGTACTTC. It yields the protein CASSPTTTNYEQYF. Looking up the rest from reference TRBV5-1 and TRBJ2-7 gives the full variable domain: KAGVTQTPRYLIKTRGQQVTLSCSPISGHRSVSWYQQTPGQGLQFLFEYFSETQRNKGNFPGRFSGRQFSNSRSEMNVSTLELGDSALYLCASSPTTTNYEQYFGPGTRLTVT.